These T cell receptor beta chains were read from a single sample in a study of blood T cell repertoires in COVID-19. Data came from immunoSEQ multiplex PCR; TCRdb stores just in-frame clones and leaves some out. The table has approximately 60,000 clones, over 60% seen once. Sequenced input: peripheral blood. These receptors all come from a human donor in a cohort sampled during active COVID-19. CDR3s include the opening cysteine and the closing phenylalanine or tryptophan. The D gene is left open where the match is weak. Not all rows give a size; the values are once, few, many and, for expanded clones, a class.

j_call d_call clone_size v_call cdr3_nt cdr3_aa
TRBJ2-1 NA once TRBV4-1 TGCGCCAGCAGCCAATTATCCCTCTCCTACAATGAGCAGTTCTTC CASSQLSLSYNEQFF
TRBJ1-3 TRBD1 NA TRBV30 TGTGCCTGGAGTAGGGGACAGGGGTATCGAGACACCATATATTTT CAWSRGQGYRDTIYF
TRBJ1-5 NA NA TRBV5-3 TGTGCCAGAAGCTTGGCCTGGGACTCAGGGTTCAATCAGCCCCAGCATTTT CARSLAWDSGFNQPQHF
TRBJ1-4 NA NA TRBV28 TGTGCCAGCAGGGAACAGGGAGTAAATGAAAAACTGTTTTTT CASREQGVNEKLFF
TRBJ1-5 NA few TRBV28 TGTGCCAGCAGTTTACGAGGGCGCCCTCGTGGAGATAGCAATCAGCCCCAGCATTTT CASSLRGRPRGDSNQPQHF
TRBJ1-5 NA NA TRBV25-1 TGTGCCAGCAGTGATCTGGACTTCAATCAGCCCCAGCATTTT CASSDLDFNQPQHF
TRBJ1-6 NA few TRBV19 TGTGCCAGTAGTTCAGGAGGATGGGCTTCACCCCTCCACTTT CASSSGGWASPLHF
TRBJ2-1 NA NA TRBV6-6 TGTGCCAGCAGTCCCGCGGCGGCGGGCAGCTCCTACAATGAGCAGTTCTTC CASSPAAAGSSYNEQFF
TRBJ2-1 TRBD2 NA TRBV18 TGTGCCAGCTCACCCAGCGGGGGGGCCGTCAATGAGCAGTTCTTC CASSPSGGAVNEQFF
TRBJ2-3 NA many TRBV19 TGTGCCAGTAGTATGATGGGCACCCACAACGCAGATACGCAGTATTTT CASSMMGTHNADTQYF
TRBJ1-2 NA NA TRBV7-9 TGTGCCAGCAGCTTAGATGAGGGATTCCGGTATGGCTACACCTTC CASSLDEGFRYGYTF